This T cell receptor (beta chain) stems from a study of blood T cells in healthy people across ages. Trimming at V came to 6 bases and at J to 8 bases, leaving 10 bases not matched to a gene. The CDR3 runs to 15 residues. Per germline, CDR1 MNHEY and CDR2 SVGEGT. Study-level points and caveats: PBMCs were not sorted, which prevented a conclusive comparison of naive versus antigen-experienced cells.

As regards this clonotype: Antigen specificity is unknown.

Sample donors were healthy Caucasian individuals that came from Russia, aged roughly 6 to 95. PCR was performed a second time for about 6 to 12 cycles using a sample-barcoded 5' primer and a J-beta primer mix. MiXCR, run by TCRdb on the 5' RACE reads, gives a single entry per CDR3 protein. The sample has some 750,000 distinct CDR3 sequences; over 20% are singletons. The chain is built from TRBV6-2 or TRBV6-3 and TRBJ2-1, with 10 bases fitting TRBD2. The sequence was obtained from a man in his sixties or seventies in good health. Sequenced input: blood. CDR3 loop: CASSRGLAESDEQFF. As DNA, the CDR3 is TGTGCCAGCAGCCGAGGACTAGCGGAAAGCGATGAGCAGTTCTTC.